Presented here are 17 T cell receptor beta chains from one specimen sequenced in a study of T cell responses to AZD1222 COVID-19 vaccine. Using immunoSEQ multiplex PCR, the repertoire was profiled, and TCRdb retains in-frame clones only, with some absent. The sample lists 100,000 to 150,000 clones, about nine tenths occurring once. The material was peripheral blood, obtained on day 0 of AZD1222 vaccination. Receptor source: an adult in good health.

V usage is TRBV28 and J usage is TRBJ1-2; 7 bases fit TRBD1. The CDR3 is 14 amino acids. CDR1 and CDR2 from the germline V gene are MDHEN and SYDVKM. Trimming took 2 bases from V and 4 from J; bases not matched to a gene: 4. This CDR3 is CASSLVTGAYGYTF. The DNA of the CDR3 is TGTGCCAGCAGTTTAGTTACAGGGGCCTATGGCTACACCTTC.

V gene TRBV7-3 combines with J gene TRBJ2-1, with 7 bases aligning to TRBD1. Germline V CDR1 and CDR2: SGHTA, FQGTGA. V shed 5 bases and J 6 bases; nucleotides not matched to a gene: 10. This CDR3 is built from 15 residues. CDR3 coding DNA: TGTGCCAGCAGCCCCACGCAGGGGGTTTCCAATGAGCAGTTCTTC. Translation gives CASSPTQGVSNEQFF.

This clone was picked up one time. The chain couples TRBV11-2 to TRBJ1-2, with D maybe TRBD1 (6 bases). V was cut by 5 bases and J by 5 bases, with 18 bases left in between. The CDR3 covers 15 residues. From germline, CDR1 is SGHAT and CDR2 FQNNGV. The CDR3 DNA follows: TGTGCCAGCAGCCCAGGAGGGGGGGGTTGGTATGGCTACACCTTC. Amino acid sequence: CASSPGGGGWYGYTF.

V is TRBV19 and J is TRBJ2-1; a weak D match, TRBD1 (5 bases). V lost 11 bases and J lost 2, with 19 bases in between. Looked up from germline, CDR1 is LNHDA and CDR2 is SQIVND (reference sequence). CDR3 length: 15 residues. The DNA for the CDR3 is TGTGCCTCAGTAGGGGCCGCTCCTACCTACAATGAGCAGTTCTTC. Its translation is CASVGAAPTYNEQFF. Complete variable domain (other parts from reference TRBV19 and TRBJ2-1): DGGITQSPKYLFRKEGQNVTLSCEQNLNHDAMYWYRQDPGQGLRLIYYSQIVNDFQKGDIAEGYSVSREKKESFPLTVTSAQKNPTAFYLCASVGAAPTYNEQFFGPGTRLTVL.

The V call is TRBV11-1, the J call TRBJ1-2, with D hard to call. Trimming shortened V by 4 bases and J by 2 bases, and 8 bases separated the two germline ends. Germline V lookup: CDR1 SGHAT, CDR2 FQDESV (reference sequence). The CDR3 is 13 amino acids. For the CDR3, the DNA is TGTGCCAGCAGCTCCGACGGGAACTATGGCTACACCTTC. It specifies CASSSDGNYGYTF.

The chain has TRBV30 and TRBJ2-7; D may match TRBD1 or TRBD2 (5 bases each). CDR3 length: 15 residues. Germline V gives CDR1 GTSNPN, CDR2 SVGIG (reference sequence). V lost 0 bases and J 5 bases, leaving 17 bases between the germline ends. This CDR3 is CAWSVRALPGHEQYF. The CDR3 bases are TGTGCCTGGAGTGTACGGGCACTCCCGGGGCACGAGCAGTACTTC.

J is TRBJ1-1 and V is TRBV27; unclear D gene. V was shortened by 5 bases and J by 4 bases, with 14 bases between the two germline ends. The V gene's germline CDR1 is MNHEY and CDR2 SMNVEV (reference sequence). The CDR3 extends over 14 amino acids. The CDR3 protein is CASSPSPGITEAFF. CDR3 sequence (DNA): TGTGCCAGCAGTCCCTCCCCGGGGATCACTGAAGCTTTCTTT.

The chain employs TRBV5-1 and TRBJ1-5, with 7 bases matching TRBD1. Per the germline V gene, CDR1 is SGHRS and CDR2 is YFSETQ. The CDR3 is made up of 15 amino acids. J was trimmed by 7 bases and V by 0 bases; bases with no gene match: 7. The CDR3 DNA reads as TGCGCCAGCAGCTTGGTAGGGGGCGCCGAACAGCCCCAGCATTTT. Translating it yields CASSLVGGAEQPQHF.

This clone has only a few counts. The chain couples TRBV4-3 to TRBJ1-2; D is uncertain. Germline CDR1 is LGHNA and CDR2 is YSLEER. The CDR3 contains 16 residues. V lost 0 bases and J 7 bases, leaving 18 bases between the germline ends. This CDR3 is CASSQDLHGVRLGYTF. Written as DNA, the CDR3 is TGCGCCAGCAGCCAAGATCTCCACGGGGTTCGGCTTGGCTACACCTTC.

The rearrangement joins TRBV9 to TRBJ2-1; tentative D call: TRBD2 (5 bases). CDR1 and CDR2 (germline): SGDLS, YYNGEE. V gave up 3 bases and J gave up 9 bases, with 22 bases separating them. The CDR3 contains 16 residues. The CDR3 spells CASSDGVSDLGVEQFF. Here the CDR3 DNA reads TGTGCCAGCAGCGACGGAGTTAGCGACTTGGGTGTTGAGCAGTTCTTC.

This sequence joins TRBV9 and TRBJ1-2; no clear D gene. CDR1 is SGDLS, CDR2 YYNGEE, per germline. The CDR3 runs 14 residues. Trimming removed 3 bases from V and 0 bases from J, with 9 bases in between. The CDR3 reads CASSDSAANYGYTF. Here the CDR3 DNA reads TGTGCCAGCAGCGATTCTGCAGCTAACTATGGCTACACCTTC.

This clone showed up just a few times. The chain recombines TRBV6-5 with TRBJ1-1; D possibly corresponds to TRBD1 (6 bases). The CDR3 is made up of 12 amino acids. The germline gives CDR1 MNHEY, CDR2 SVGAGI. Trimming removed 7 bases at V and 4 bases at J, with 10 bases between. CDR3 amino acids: CASTEGGTEAFF. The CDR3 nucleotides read TGTGCCAGCACCGAGGGGGGCACTGAAGCTTTCTTT.

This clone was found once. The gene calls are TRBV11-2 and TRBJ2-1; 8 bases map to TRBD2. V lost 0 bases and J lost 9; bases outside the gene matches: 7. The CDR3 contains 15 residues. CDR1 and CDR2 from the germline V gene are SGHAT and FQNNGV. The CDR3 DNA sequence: TGTGCCAGCAGCTTAGACGGGGGGGGTTTAGTTGAGCAGTTCTTC. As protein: CASSLDGGGLVEQFF.

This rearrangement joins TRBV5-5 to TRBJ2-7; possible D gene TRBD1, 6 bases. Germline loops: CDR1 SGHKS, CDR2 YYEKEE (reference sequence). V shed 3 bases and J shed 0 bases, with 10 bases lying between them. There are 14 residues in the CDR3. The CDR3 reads CASSSTGSSYEQYF. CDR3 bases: TGTGCCAGCAGCTCGACAGGCAGCTCCTACGAGCAGTACTTC.

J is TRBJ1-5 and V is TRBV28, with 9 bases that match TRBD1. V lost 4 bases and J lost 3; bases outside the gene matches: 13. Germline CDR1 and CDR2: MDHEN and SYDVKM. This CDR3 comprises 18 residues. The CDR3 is CASSSPPGTGRDNQPQHF. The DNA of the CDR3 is TGTGCCAGCAGTTCGCCTCCCGGGACAGGGAGAGACAATCAGCCCCAGCATTTT.

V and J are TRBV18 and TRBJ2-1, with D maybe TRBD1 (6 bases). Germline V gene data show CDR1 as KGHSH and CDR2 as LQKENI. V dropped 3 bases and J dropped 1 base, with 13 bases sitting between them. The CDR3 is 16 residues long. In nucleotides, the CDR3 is TGTGCCAGCTCACCGAGAACAGGGACATCCTACAATGAGCAGTTCTTC. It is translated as CASSPRTGTSYNEQFF.

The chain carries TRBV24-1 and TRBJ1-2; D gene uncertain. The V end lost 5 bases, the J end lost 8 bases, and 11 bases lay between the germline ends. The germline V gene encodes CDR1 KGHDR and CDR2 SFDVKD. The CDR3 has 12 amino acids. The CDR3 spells CATSVPGRGYTF. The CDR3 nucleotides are TGTGCCACCAGTGTTCCTGGGAGAGGCTACACCTTC.